The present T cell receptor (beta chain) was sequenced within a study of early T cells in non-severe SARS-CoV-2 infection. Attached unique molecular identifiers marked individual cDNA molecules. TCRdb redid the calling of the 5' RACE reads with MiXCR, one entry per CDR3 protein. This sample carries about 59,000 distinct CDR3 sequences, about an eighth of them seen once, and the ten largest clones take under 1.5%. In germline, CDR1 is SGHAT, CDR2 FQNNGV. The trim removed 8 bases at V and 4 bases at J, leaving 7 bases unmatched. The CDR3 sequence is 13 residues long. This clonotype has a count of ten or more.

This chain connects TRBV11-2 to TRBJ1-1, with 7 bases identical to TRBD1. This clonotype was obtained from an adult who was a healthcare worker with PCR-confirmed SARS-CoV-2 infection or an uninfected control (not recorded which). Sequencing was carried out using whole blood. The CDR3 loop reads CASGRTGPTEAFF. CDR3 DNA sequence: TGTGCCAGCGGGAGGACAGGTCCCACTGAAGCTTTCTTT.